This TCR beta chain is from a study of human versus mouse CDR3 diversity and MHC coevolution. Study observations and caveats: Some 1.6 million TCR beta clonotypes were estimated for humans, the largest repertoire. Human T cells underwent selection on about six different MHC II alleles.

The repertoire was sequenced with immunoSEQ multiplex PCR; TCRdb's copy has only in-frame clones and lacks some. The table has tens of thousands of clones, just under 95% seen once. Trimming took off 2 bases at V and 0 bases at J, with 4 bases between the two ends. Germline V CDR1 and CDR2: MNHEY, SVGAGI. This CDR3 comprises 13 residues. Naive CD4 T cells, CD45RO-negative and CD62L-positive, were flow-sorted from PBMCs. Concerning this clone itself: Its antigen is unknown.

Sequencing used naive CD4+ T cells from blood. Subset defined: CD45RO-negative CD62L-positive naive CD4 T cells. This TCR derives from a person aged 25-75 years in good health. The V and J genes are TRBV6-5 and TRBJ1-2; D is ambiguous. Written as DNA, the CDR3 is TGTGCCAGCAGTTACCATGCTAACTATGGCTACACCTTC. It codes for CASSYHANYGYTF.